What follows is one T cell receptor beta chain and its context. This sample was included in a study of blood T cell repertoires in COVID-19. Whole-study context: The United States, Italy and Spain provided the acute and convalescent COVID-19 samples. PBMCs, B-cell-depleted T cells, or T cells provided the cDNA or gDNA that made up the material.

The germline V gene encodes CDR1 MDHEN and CDR2 SYDVKM. V gave up 5 bases and J gave up 2 bases, with 13 bases separating them. The CDR3 loop spans 14 amino acids. As originally analysed: Reference gene primers were amplified, and this amplification served to estimate nucleated cell counts. Assay: immunoSEQ multiplex PCR; the TCRdb copy retains only in-frame clones and omits some. The DNA gave D and trimming, while V, J and clone size come from that table. The sample holds fewer than 150,000 clones; 88% are singletons and the top ten take roughly a tenth. The TCR was taken from a man aged 50 to 59 with active or convalescent COVID-19. The chain combines TRBV28 with TRBJ2-7, with D possibly matching TRBD1 (5 bases). Source material: peripheral blood. The CDR3, as DNA: TGTGCCAGCAGTCCTATCAGGGTAACCTACGAGCAGTACTTC. It specifies CASSPIRVTYEQYF.